Below, 27 T cell receptor beta chains from the same sample are listed, as sequenced in a study of blood T cell repertoires in COVID-19. Assay used: immunoSEQ multiplex PCR; TCRdb lists only in-frame clones, some missing. Of fewer than 350,000 clones in the sample, 90% are singletons; the top ten hold 1.5% to 2%. The sample taken for sequencing was PBMCs or T cells enriched from blood (not recorded which). The receptors come from a woman aged 18-29 years with acute COVID-19.

This chain uses TRBV19 with TRBJ1-5; possibly TRBD1 for D (6 bases). In germline, CDR1 is LNHDA, CDR2 SQIVND (reference sequence). The CDR3 contains 16 residues. The germline V and J ends were trimmed by 7 bases and 4 bases, with 20 bases remaining between them. The CDR3: CASTLDYRVKNQPQHF. DNA of the CDR3: TGTGCCAGTACCCTGGATTACAGGGTAAAGAATCAGCCCCAGCATTTT.

The chain's CDR3 is CASSRDRVSEAFF. The CDR3 bases are TGTGCCAGCAGTCGGGACAGGGTATCGGAAGCTTTCTTT. The genes are TRBV19 and TRBJ1-1; the match to TRBD1 covers 9 bases. Germline V gene data show CDR1 as LNHDA and CDR2 as SQIVND (reference sequence). V lost 9 bases to trimming and J lost 8 bases; unmatched junction nucleotides: 10. There are 13 residues in the CDR3.

The V and J genes are TRBV11-3 and TRBJ2-3, with no clear D. This CDR3 is 15 amino acids long. Germline lookup yields CDR1 SGHNT and CDR2 YENEEA. The V gene lost 4 bases and the J gene lost 1 base, with 12 bases spanning the gap. The CDR3 DNA follows: TGTGCCAGCAGCTCCCGAGAGTCCCGCACAGATACGCAGTATTTT. Translated, it gives CASSSRESRTDTQYF.

The V and J genes are TRBV7-2 and TRBJ1-1; tentative D call: TRBD1 (6 bases). The V end lost 1 base, the J end lost 4 bases, and 16 bases lay between the germline ends. The CDR3 totals 16 residues. CDR1 and CDR2 from the germline V gene are SGHTA and FQGNSA. CDR3 region: CASSLDRGARGTEAFF. As DNA, the CDR3 is TGTGCCAGCAGCTTAGACCGGGGGGCGAGGGGCACTGAAGCTTTCTTT.

The chain links TRBV27 to TRBJ2-1; D may be TRBD2 (6 bases). The CDR3 runs to 14 residues. V gave up 9 bases and J gave up 4 bases, with 16 bases separating them. Germline V CDR1 and CDR2: MNHEY, SMNVEV (reference sequence). CDR3: CASYSRRDYNEQFF. The CDR3 DNA is TGTGCCAGTTATTCGCGGCGGGATTACAATGAGCAGTTCTTC.

The chain recombines TRBV5-1 with TRBJ2-1, with D possibly matching TRBD1 (7 bases). The V end was cut by 0 bases, the J end by 3 bases, with 16 bases between. CDR1 and CDR2 (germline): SGHRS, YFSETQ. The CDR3 is 17 residues long. The CDR3 nucleotides read TGCGCCAGCAGCTTGGGGGCGGGACAGTTCCTCTACAATGAGCAGTTCTTC. Translating gives CASSLGAGQFLYNEQFF.

The rearrangement uses TRBV7-6 and TRBJ2-5, with a possible D match to TRBD1 (6 bases). V was shortened by 5 bases and J by 4 bases, with 17 bases between the two germline ends. The CDR3 is 15 residues long. The V gene's germline CDR1 is SGHVS and CDR2 FNYEAQ. The CDR3 here is CASSGDQGLRETQYF. CDR3 coding DNA: TGTGCCAGCAGCGGGGACCAGGGGTTACGAGAGACCCAGTACTTC.

The chain has TRBV12-5 and TRBJ1-5; TRBD1 matches 8 bases. The CDR3 covers 18 residues. Losses at the gene ends were 2 bases for V and 1 base for J; bases not matched to a gene: 10. CDR1 and CDR2 (germline): LGHNT, FRNRAP. The CDR3 sequence: CASGLTPGTGWSNQPQHF. CDR3 DNA sequence: TGTGCTAGTGGTTTGACCCCCGGGACAGGTTGGAGCAATCAGCCCCAGCATTTT. Together with reference TRBV12-5 and TRBJ1-5, the CDR3 gives the full variable domain: DARVTQTPRHKVTEMGQEVTMRCQPILGHNTVFWYRQTMMQGLELLAYFRNRAPLDDSGMPKDRFSAEMPDATLATLKIQPSEPRDSAVYFCASGLTPGTGWSNQPQHFGDGTRLSIL.

This chain connects TRBV4-3 to TRBJ2-1, with D perhaps matching TRBD2 (6 bases). V dropped 6 bases and J dropped 0 bases, with 12 bases sitting between them. Germline CDR1 and CDR2: LGHNA and YSLEER. CDR3 length: 15 residues. The DNA of the CDR3 is TGCGCCAGCAGAAGGGAGGCGAGCTCCTACAATGAGCAGTTCTTC. Amino acid sequence: CASRREASSYNEQFF.

The chain employs TRBV7-8 and TRBJ2-7; 14 bases are a match to TRBD2. The germline CDR1 and CDR2 sequences are SGHVS and FQNEAQ. The J segment lost 9 bases and the V segment lost 0 bases, leaving 7 bases of the junction unmatched. The length of the CDR3 is 16 residues. This CDR3 reads CASSLAGTSGSLVQYF. DNA for the CDR3: TGTGCCAGCAGCTTAGCAGGGACTAGCGGGAGTTTGGTGCAGTACTTC. The variable domain in full, with the rest retrieved from reference TRBV7-8 and TRBJ2-7, is GAGVSQSPRYKVAKRGQDVALRCDPISGHVSLFWYQQALGQGPEFLTYFQNEAQLDKSGLPSDRFFAERPEGSVSTLKIQRTQQEDSAVYLCASSLAGTSGSLVQYFGPGTRLTVT.

The chain joins TRBV5-4 to TRBJ2-7; a possible D gene is TRBD2 (6 bases). CDR3 size: 12 residues. V lost 2 bases and J 6 bases, leaving 9 bases between the germline ends. Germline CDR1 and CDR2: SGHNT and YYREEE (reference sequence). The CDR3 protein is CASSLLAGEQYF. Here the CDR3 DNA reads TGTGCCAGCAGCTTACTAGCCGGCGAGCAGTACTTC. The complete variable domain, with remaining parts taken from reference TRBV5-4 and TRBJ2-7, reads ETGVTQSPTHLIKTRGQQVTLRCSSQSGHNTVSWYQQALGQGPQFIFQYYREEENGRGNFPPRFSGLQFPNYSSELNVNALELDDSALYLCASSLLAGEQYFGPGTRLTVT.

The chain links TRBV23-1 to TRBJ1-5; 7 bases are shared with TRBD1. TRBV23-1 counts as an open reading frame of uncertain function. V was clipped by 4 bases and J by 3 bases; unmatched bases: 21. This CDR3 comprises 20 residues. The DNA of the CDR3 is TGCGCCAGCAGTCGCCCCGACAGGGAACGCGCCTCAGTGTCCAATCAGCCCCAGCATTTT. This sequence encodes CASSRPDRERASVSNQPQHF.

The V and J genes are TRBV18 and TRBJ2-7; 9 bases map to TRBD2. The CDR3 is 15 residues long. Germline lookup yields CDR1 KGHSH and CDR2 LQKENI. Trimming at V came to 5 bases and at J to 6 bases, leaving 11 bases not matched to a gene. The CDR3 spells CASSSRLREGLEQYF. CDR3 in DNA: TGTGCCAGCTCATCGCGGCTGCGGGAGGGCCTCGAGCAGTACTTC.

The chain employs TRBV28 and TRBJ1-5; D gene uncertain. The CDR3 sequence is 13 residues long. Looked up from germline, CDR1 is MDHEN and CDR2 is SYDVKM. V was pared by 3 bases and J by 7 bases, with 10 bases between. The CDR3 DNA is TGTGCCAGCAGTTTTATGGGGAGGCAGCCCCAGCATTTT. It translates to CASSFMGRQPQHF. Full variable domain (rest looked up from reference TRBV28 and TRBJ1-5): DVKVTQSSRYLVKRTGEKVFLECVQDMDHENMFWYRQDPGLGLRLIYFSYDVKMKEKGDIPEGYSVSREKKERFSLILESASTNQTSMYLCASSFMGRQPQHFGDGTRLSIL.

In this sample, this clone turned up once. The genes are TRBV19 and TRBJ2-5, with 12 bases lining up with TRBD2. The germline V gene has CDR1 LNHDA and CDR2 SQIVND (reference sequence). This CDR3 spans 17 amino acids. V lost 4 bases, J lost 3 bases, and 9 bases stayed unmatched. CDR3 DNA sequence: TGTGCCAGTAGTACCATAGTACTAGCGGGAGGTAAAGAGACCCAGTACTTC. Protein product: CASSTIVLAGGKETQYF.

This chain connects TRBV5-4 to TRBJ1-2; 7 positions agree with TRBD1. The CDR3 runs 14 residues. Trimming at V came to 3 bases and at J to 9 bases, leaving 11 bases not matched to a gene. Germline CDR1 reads SGHNT; CDR2 reads YYREEE (reference sequence). CDR3 coding DNA: TGTGCCAGCAGCTCCGACAGGGACCCTATGCGCTACACCTTC. The encoded protein is CASSSDRDPMRYTF.

This rearrangement joins TRBV27 to TRBJ2-7; 13 bases map to TRBD2. The germline CDR1 and CDR2 sequences are MNHEY and SMNVEV (reference sequence). V trimming: 6 bases; J trimming: 3 bases; junction bases outside the gene matches: 5. This CDR3 has 15 amino acids. The CDR3 region has the DNA TGTGCCAGCAGGAGACTAGCGGGAGGTGACTACGAGCAGTACTTC. This codes for CASRRLAGGDYEQYF.

The chain employs TRBV12-5 and TRBJ1-2, with TRBD1 matching over 9 bases. From germline, CDR1 is LGHNT and CDR2 FRNRAP. The CDR3 extends over 20 amino acids. V lost 0 bases and J lost 4; bases outside the gene matches: 18. CDR3: CASGLVLELDRGLPFYGYTF. In DNA, the CDR3 is TGTGCTAGTGGTTTGGTACTTGAGCTGGACAGGGGCCTTCCCTTCTATGGCTACACCTTC.

The table lists this clone with a count of one. CDR3 region: CASIGKEQGLEYGYTF. CDR3 sequence (DNA): TGTGCCAGCATTGGCAAGGAACAGGGGTTAGAATATGGCTACACCTTC. This chain uses TRBV2 with TRBJ1-2; 7 positions match TRBD1. The CDR3 is 16 residues long. The V gene's germline CDR1 is SNHLY and CDR2 FYNNEI. Unmatched junction bases numbered 16, after V lost 7 bases and J lost 5 bases.

V gene TRBV7-2 combines with J gene TRBJ1-4; D uncertain. Germline loops: CDR1 SGHTA, CDR2 FQGNSA. The CDR3 covers 14 residues. Trimming took off 1 base at V and 5 bases at J, with 8 bases between the two ends. The CDR3 region is CASSLEGGNEKLFF. Here the CDR3 DNA reads TGTGCCAGCAGCTTAGAGGGCGGGAATGAAAAACTGTTTTTT.

This clone appeared a single time. J is TRBJ2-1 and V is TRBV7-2; 8 bases are shared with TRBD1. This CDR3 comprises 18 residues. V shed 4 bases and J 1 base; nucleotides not matched to a gene: 12. Germline loops: CDR1 SGHTA, CDR2 FQGNSA. CDR3 DNA: TGTGCCAGCAGCTCGCCTTCCCCAGGGGGCGTTTCCTACAATGAGCAGTTCTTC. As protein: CASSSPSPGGVSYNEQFF.

This rearrangement joins TRBV3-1 (or the pseudogene TRBV3-2) to TRBJ1-1; 8 nucleotides align to TRBD1. Germline V gives CDR1 LGHDT, CDR2 YNNKEL (reference sequence). This CDR3 has 15 residues. Unmatched junction bases numbered 7, after V lost 0 bases and J lost 7 bases. The CDR3 sequence: CASSQEWQGAFEAFF. The CDR3, as DNA: TGTGCCAGCAGCCAAGAGTGGCAGGGGGCCTTTGAAGCTTTCTTT.

CDR3: CASTGGPSYEQYF. CDR3 nucleotides: TGTGCCTCAACCGGGGGACCCTCCTACGAGCAGTACTTC. The rearrangement joins TRBV25-1 to TRBJ2-7; D might be TRBD2 (6 bases). Germline CDR1 MGHDK, CDR2 SYGVNS. V lost 11 bases and J lost 0, with 14 bases in between. This CDR3 comprises 13 residues.

In nucleotides, the CDR3 is TGTGCCAGCAGCTCTTACGGGACAGCTAATGAAAAACTGTTTTTT. This encodes CASSSYGTANEKLFF. The V call is TRBV9, the J call TRBJ1-4, with TRBD1 matching 7 bases. The ends lost 4 bases at V and 3 bases at J; junction bases unmatched: 6. In germline, CDR1 is SGDLS, CDR2 YYNGEE. The CDR3 totals 15 residues.

The rearrangement uses TRBV28 and TRBJ2-1, with TRBD2 as a possible D gene (6 bases). The CDR3 has 14 amino acids. The germline CDR1 and CDR2 sequences are MDHEN and SYDVKM. The V gene lost 5 bases and the J gene lost 5 bases, with 13 bases spanning the gap. The CDR3: CASSGRDFNNEQFF. DNA for the CDR3: TGTGCCAGCAGTGGCCGGGACTTCAACAATGAGCAGTTCTTC.

This chain links TRBV6-6 with TRBJ1-5, with D possibly matching TRBD1 (6 bases). The CDR3 runs to 14 residues. From germline, CDR1 is MNHNY and CDR2 SVGAGI (reference sequence). V lost 5 bases and J lost 2, with 10 bases in between. CDR3 nucleotide sequence: TGTGCCAGCAGTCCGCGACAGGGCAATCAGCCCCAGCATTTT. Translated: CASSPRQGNQPQHF.

This chain uses TRBV7-3 with TRBJ2-1, with 7 bases fitting TRBD2. Unmatched junction bases numbered 11, after V lost 3 bases and J lost 0 bases. Looked up from germline, CDR1 is SGHTA and CDR2 is FQGTGA. CDR3 size: 18 residues. CDR3: CASSFLAAGASSYNEQFF. As DNA, the CDR3 is TGTGCCAGCAGCTTCCTAGCGGCCGGGGCGAGCTCCTACAATGAGCAGTTCTTC.